These T cell receptor beta chains were read from a single sample in a study of T cell responses to AZD1222 COVID-19 vaccine. Sequencing used immunoSEQ multiplex PCR; TCRdb keeps in-frame clones, though not all of them. The data hold tens of thousands of clones, with under 95% observed a single time. Sequenced material: peripheral blood, taken 28 days after the second AZD1222 dose. Every receptor here comes from an adult who received the AZD1222 COVID-19 vaccine. Both conserved end residues are part of each CDR3. The D gene is left open where the match is weak. Clone size appears in some rows only: once, few, many, or a class for an expanded clone.

d_call: -; v_call: TRBV11-3; j_call: TRBJ2-1; clone_size: -; cdr3_nt: TGTGCCAGCAGCCCGGGGCCTCTGGATGAGCAGTTCTTC; cdr3_aa: CASSPGPLDEQFF
d_call: -; v_call: TRBV6-2/TRBV6-3; j_call: TRBJ2-5; clone_size: -; cdr3_nt: TGTGCCAGCAGTTACGTAGGGACCCAAGAGACCCAGTACTTC; cdr3_aa: CASSYVGTQETQYF
d_call: TRBD2; v_call: TRBV30; j_call: TRBJ2-3; clone_size: -; cdr3_nt: TGTGCCTGGAGAGTCCCGGGACTAGCGGATACGCAGTATTTT; cdr3_aa: CAWRVPGLADTQYF
d_call: -; v_call: TRBV18; j_call: TRBJ2-7; clone_size: -; cdr3_nt: TGTGCCAGCTCCACCGGTCCCGCTGGAGGCGAGCAGTACTTC; cdr3_aa: CASSTGPAGGEQYF
d_call: TRBD1; v_call: TRBV28; j_call: TRBJ1-3; clone_size: -; cdr3_nt: TGTGCCAGCAGTTCTCCGGACAGGGGGGGAAACACCATATATTTT; cdr3_aa: CASSSPDRGGNTIYF
d_call: TRBD1; v_call: TRBV28; j_call: TRBJ1-5; clone_size: -; cdr3_nt: TGTGCCAGCAGAAGGGAGGGGGCGCGGAGTCAGCCCCAGCATTTT; cdr3_aa: CASRREGARSQPQHF
d_call: -; v_call: TRBV4-1; j_call: TRBJ2-1; clone_size: -; cdr3_nt: TGCGCCAGCAGCCAAGATTTCCGACACCGCTCCTACAATGAGCAGTTCTTC; cdr3_aa: CASSQDFRHRSYNEQFF
d_call: -; v_call: TRBV3-1/TRBV3-2; j_call: TRBJ2-7; clone_size: -; cdr3_nt: TGTGCCAGCAGCCCGACGGTCAACCAATACGAGCAGTACTTC; cdr3_aa: CASSPTVNQYEQYF
d_call: -; v_call: TRBV6-1; j_call: TRBJ2-3; clone_size: -; cdr3_nt: TGTGCCAGCAGGGCTAGCTACTTGTCAGATACGCAGTATTTT; cdr3_aa: CASRASYLSDTQYF
d_call: -; v_call: TRBV7-9; j_call: TRBJ1-4; clone_size: -; cdr3_nt: TGTGCCAGCAGCCCCGGGACCGTATATAATGAAAAACTGTTTTTT; cdr3_aa: CASSPGTVYNEKLFF
d_call: TRBD2; v_call: TRBV11-3; j_call: TRBJ2-5; clone_size: -; cdr3_nt: TGTGCCAGCAGCGTTGGACTAGCGCAAGAGACCCAGTACTTC; cdr3_aa: CASSVGLAQETQYF
d_call: -; v_call: TRBV19; j_call: TRBJ2-1; clone_size: -; cdr3_nt: TGTGCCAGTAGTATTAGTAGAGGCCCGCAGTTCTTC; cdr3_aa: CASSISRGPQFF
d_call: TRBD1; v_call: TRBV25-1; j_call: TRBJ2-5; clone_size: -; cdr3_nt: TGTGCCAGCAGTGAGGGACAGGGGGCCGCGGAGACCCAGTACTTC; cdr3_aa: CASSEGQGAAETQYF
d_call: -; v_call: TRBV3-1/TRBV3-2; j_call: TRBJ1-6; clone_size: -; cdr3_nt: TGTGCCAGCAGCCAGGTTAATAATTCACCCCTCCACTTT; cdr3_aa: CASSQVNNSPLHF
d_call: -; v_call: TRBV28; j_call: TRBJ1-2; clone_size: once; cdr3_nt: TGTGCCAGCAAATGGCCAAAAGATGGCTACACCTTC; cdr3_aa: CASKWPKDGYTF
d_call: -; v_call: TRBV5-6; j_call: TRBJ1-5; clone_size: -; cdr3_nt: TGTGCCAGCAGCTTGTTGAATAGCAATCAGCCCCAGCATTTT; cdr3_aa: CASSLLNSNQPQHF
d_call: -; v_call: TRBV18; j_call: TRBJ2-7; clone_size: -; cdr3_nt: TGTGCCAGCTCACCTCCGAGCTCCTACGAGCAGTACTTC; cdr3_aa: CASSPPSSYEQYF
d_call: -; v_call: TRBV28; j_call: TRBJ1-4; clone_size: -; cdr3_nt: TGTGCCAGCAGAGGTGTGGGGCTCGCTGAAAAACTGTTTTTT; cdr3_aa: CASRGVGLAEKLFF
d_call: TRBD2; v_call: TRBV3-1/TRBV3-2; j_call: TRBJ2-3; clone_size: -; cdr3_nt: TGTGCCAGCAGCCAAGAGGGGACTAGCGTAAGTACGCAGTATTTT; cdr3_aa: CASSQEGTSVSTQYF
d_call: -; v_call: TRBV11-2; j_call: TRBJ1-1; clone_size: -; cdr3_nt: TGTGCCAGCAGCCCACGGACGGGGAACACTGAAGCTTTCTTT; cdr3_aa: CASSPRTGNTEAFF
d_call: -; v_call: TRBV7-2; j_call: TRBJ2-7; clone_size: -; cdr3_nt: TGTGCCAGCAGCTTACGGCAGACCTACGAGCAGTACTTC; cdr3_aa: CASSLRQTYEQYF